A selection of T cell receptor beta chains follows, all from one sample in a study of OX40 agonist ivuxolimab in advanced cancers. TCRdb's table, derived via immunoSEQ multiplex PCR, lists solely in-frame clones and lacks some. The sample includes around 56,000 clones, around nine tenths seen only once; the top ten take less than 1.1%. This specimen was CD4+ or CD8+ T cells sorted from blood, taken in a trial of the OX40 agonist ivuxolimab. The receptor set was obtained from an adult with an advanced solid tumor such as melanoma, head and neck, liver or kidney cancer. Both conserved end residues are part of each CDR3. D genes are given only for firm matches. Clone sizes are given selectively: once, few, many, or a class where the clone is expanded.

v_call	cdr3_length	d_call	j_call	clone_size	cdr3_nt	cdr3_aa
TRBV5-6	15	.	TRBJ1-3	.	TGTGCCAGCAGCTTAGACCTTAGCTCTGGAAACACCATATATTTT	CASSLDLSSGNTIYF
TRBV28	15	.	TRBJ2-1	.	TGTGCCAGCAGTTTATGGGGGGTTCTCTACAATGAGCAGTTCTTC	CASSLWGVLYNEQFF
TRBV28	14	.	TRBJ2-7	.	TGTGCCAGCAGCCCGGACCCGATGGGGGACGAGCAGTACTTC	CASSPDPMGDEQYF
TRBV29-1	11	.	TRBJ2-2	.	TGCAGCGTAGCCTACACCGGGGAGCTGTTTTTT	CSVAYTGELFF
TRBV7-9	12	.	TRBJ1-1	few	TGTGCCAGCAGCTTAGTCGGAGAAGAAGCTTTCTTT	CASSLVGEEAFF
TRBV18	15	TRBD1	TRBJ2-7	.	TGTGCCAGCTCACCTCGACAGGGGGGGACGGGCGAGCAGTACTTC	CASSPRQGGTGEQYF
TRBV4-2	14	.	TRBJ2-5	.	TGTGCCAGCAGCCAAAGCGATTACCAAGAGACCCAGTACTTC	CASSQSDYQETQYF
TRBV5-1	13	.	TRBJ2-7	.	TGCGCCAGCAGCTTGATGCAGGGCTACGAGCAGTACTTC	CASSLMQGYEQYF
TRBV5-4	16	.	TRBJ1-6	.	TGTGCCAGCAGCTTGGACACGAGCTCCTATAATTCACCCCTCCACTTT	CASSLDTSSYNSPLHF
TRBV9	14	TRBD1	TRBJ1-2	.	TGTGCCAGCAGCGGACAGGGGGCGGACTATGGCTACACCTTC	CASSGQGADYGYTF
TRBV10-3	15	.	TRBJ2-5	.	TGTGCCATCAGTCAATTAGGACAGAGCCAAGAGACCCAGTACTTC	CAISQLGQSQETQYF
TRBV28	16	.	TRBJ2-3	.	TGTGCCAGCAGTTCCCCGGGGGCTCAAGACACAGATACGCAGTATTTT	CASSSPGAQDTDTQYF
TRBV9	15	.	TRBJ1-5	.	TGTGCCAGCAGCGTAGGGAGTGGAAGCAATCAGCCCCAGCATTTT	CASSVGSGSNQPQHF
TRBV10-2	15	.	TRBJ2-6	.	TGCGCCAGCAGTGAACAGGGTTCTGGGGCCAACGTCCTGACTTTC	CASSEQGSGANVLTF
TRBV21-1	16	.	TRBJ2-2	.	TGTGCCAGCAGCGAGCCGACTAGCGGGAGTAACGGGGAGCTGTTTTTT	CASSEPTSGSNGELFF
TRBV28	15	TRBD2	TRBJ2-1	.	TGTGCCAGCAGTTTACTAGCGGGAACTGGTCCTGAGCAGTTCTTC	CASSLLAGTGPEQFF
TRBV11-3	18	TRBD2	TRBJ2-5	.	TGTGCCAGCAGCTTAGCAAGCGCCACTAGCGGGACTTATGAGACCCAGTACTTC	CASSLASATSGTYETQYF
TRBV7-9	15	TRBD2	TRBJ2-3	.	TGTGCCAGCAGTTGGAGCGGGAAAAACACAGATACGCAGTATTTT	CASSWSGKNTDTQYF
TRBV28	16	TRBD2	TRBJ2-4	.	TGTGCCAGCAGTGGGGGACTATTACTAGCCAAAAACATTCAGTACTTC	CASSGGLLLAKNIQYF
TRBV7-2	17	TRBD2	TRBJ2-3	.	TGTGCCAGCAGCGTCGGACTAGCGGGAGCCGGTACAGATACGCAGTATTTT	CASSVGLAGAGTDTQYF
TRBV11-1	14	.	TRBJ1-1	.	TGTGCCAGCACCTTGACCACGGTAAACACTGAAGCTTTCTTT	CASTLTTVNTEAFF
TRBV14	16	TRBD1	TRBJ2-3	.	TGTGCCAGCAGCCTTTGGGACAGGGGTAGCACAGATACGCAGTATTTT	CASSLWDRGSTDTQYF
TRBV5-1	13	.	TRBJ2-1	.	TGCGCCAGCAGCTTGAGCCCTACCCATGAGCAGTTCTTC	CASSLSPTHEQFF
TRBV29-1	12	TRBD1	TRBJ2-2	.	TGCAGCGTGGGACAGCTAACCGGGGAGCTGTTTTTT	CSVGQLTGELFF
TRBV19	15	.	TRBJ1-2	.	TGTGCCAGTAGAAAAACCCCCGGGGGGGACTATGGCTACACCTTC	CASRKTPGGDYGYTF
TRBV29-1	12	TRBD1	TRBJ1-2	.	TGCAGCGTCGCGGACAGGGGAGGCGGCTACACCTTC	CSVADRGGGYTF
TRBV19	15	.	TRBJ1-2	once	TGTGCCAGCCACGACTCCTTCTCCGAGGGTTATGGCTACACCTTC	CASHDSFSEGYGYTF
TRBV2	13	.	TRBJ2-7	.	TGTGCCAGCAATCCAGGACCCTCCTACGAGCAGTACTTC	CASNPGPSYEQYF
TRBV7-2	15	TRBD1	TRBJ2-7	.	TGTGCCAGCAGCCACAGGACAGGGGGCGATGTCGAGCAGTACTTC	CASSHRTGGDVEQYF
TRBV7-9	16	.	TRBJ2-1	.	TGTGCCAGCAGCTCCGGAGGACAGAACTCCTACAATGAGCAGTTCTTC	CASSSGGQNSYNEQFF
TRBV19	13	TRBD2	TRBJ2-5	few	TGTGCCAGTAGTACTAGCGGGTGGATTGGCCAGTACTTC	CASSTSGWIGQYF
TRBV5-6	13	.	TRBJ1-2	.	TGTGCCAGCAGCTTAGCGGACAGAGGGGGCTACACCTTC	CASSLADRGGYTF
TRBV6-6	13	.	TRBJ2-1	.	TGTGCCAGCACTCCGGGCAACCTCAATGAGCAGTTCTTC	CASTPGNLNEQFF
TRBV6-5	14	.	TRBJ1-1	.	TGTGCCAGCAGCAGGGACCGATCGCGGACTGAAGCTTTCTTT	CASSRDRSRTEAFF
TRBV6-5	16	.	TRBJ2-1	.	TGTGCCAGCAGTTACGCAGGAGGAGGGGACTACAATGAGCAGTTCTTC	CASSYAGGGDYNEQFF
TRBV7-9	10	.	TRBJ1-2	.	TGTGCCTTCTCGGGGTATGGCTACACCTTC	CAFSGYGYTF
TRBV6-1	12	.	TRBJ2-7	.	TGTGCCAGCCAACAGTCACCCTACGAGCAGTACTTC	CASQQSPYEQYF
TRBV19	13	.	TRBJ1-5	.	TGTGCCAGTATATGGGGAAGCAATCAGCCCCAGCATTTT	CASIWGSNQPQHF
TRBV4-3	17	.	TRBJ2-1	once	TGCGCCAGCAGCCAAGAAATCATCGGGAGCTCCTACAATGAGCAGTTCTTC	CASSQEIIGSSYNEQFF
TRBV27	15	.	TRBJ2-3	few	TGTGCCAGCAGTTTGGGGGGACTTGGCACAGATACGCAGTATTTT	CASSLGGLGTDTQYF
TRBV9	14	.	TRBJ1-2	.	TGTGCCAGCAGCGTAGCAAGGGGGGTCGGCGGCTACACCTTC	CASSVARGVGGYTF
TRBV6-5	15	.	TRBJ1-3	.	TGTGCCAGCAGTCCGACAAGTTATTCTGGAAACACCATATATTTT	CASSPTSYSGNTIYF
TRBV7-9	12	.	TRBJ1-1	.	TGTGCCGGCGCTGGGGGGAACACTGAAGCTTTCTTT	CAGAGGNTEAFF
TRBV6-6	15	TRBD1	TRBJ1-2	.	TGTGCCAGCACCCCACCGAAGGGACAGACCTATGGCTACACCTTC	CASTPPKGQTYGYTF
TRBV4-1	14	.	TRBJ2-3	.	TGCGCCAGCAGCCTGAACGGAGACACAGATACGCAGTATTTT	CASSLNGDTDTQYF
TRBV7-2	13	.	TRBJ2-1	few	TGTGCCAGCATCCTAAGACAAGGCAATGAGCAGTTCTTC	CASILRQGNEQFF
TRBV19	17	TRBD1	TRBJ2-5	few	TGTGCCAGTAGTCCCGCAGGCCGGGACAGGGGCCAAGAGACCCAGTACTTC	CASSPAGRDRGQETQYF
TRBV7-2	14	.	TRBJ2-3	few	TGTGCCAGCAGCTTAACGGCTAGCACAGATACGCAGTATTTT	CASSLTASTDTQYF
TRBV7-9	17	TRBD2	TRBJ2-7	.	TGTGCCAGCAGCTTAGTCGGCTTCGCGGTGGGGGAGGGCGAGCAGTACTTC	CASSLVGFAVGEGEQYF
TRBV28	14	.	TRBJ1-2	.	TGTGCCAGCAGTTTAGGGGACCCCTCCTATGGCTACACCTTC	CASSLGDPSYGYTF
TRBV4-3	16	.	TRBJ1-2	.	TGCGCCAGCAGCCAAGAGTGGGGCAGGGATAACTATGGCTACACCTTC	CASSQEWGRDNYGYTF